These 22 T cell receptor beta chains originate from one sample sequenced in a study of cytomegalovirus exposure and HLA in healthy donors. The primer mix had 60 Vbeta and 13 Jbeta primers. The table came from immunoSEQ multiplex PCR; TCRdb's copy has only in-frame clones and leaves some out. This table holds approximately 160,000 clones, around 79% found once. Sequencing was performed on PBMCs. These receptor sequences come from a male donor in good health and CMV-seropositive.

This clone showed up just a few times. V is TRBV30 and J is TRBJ1-5, with 7 bases identical to TRBD1. The length of the CDR3 is 13 residues. Germline V gives CDR1 GTSNPN, CDR2 SVGIG (reference sequence). J was trimmed by 9 bases and V by 5 bases; bases with no gene match: 10. The chain's CDR3 is CAWDRDSISPQHF. The CDR3 bases are TGTGCCTGGGACCGGGACAGTATATCGCCCCAGCATTTT.

This CDR3 reads CASSQGPVSYNEQFF. The CDR3 DNA reads TGCGCCAGCAGCCAAGGTCCAGTCTCCTACAATGAGCAGTTCTTC. The gene calls are TRBV4-1 and TRBJ2-1; unclear D gene. V lost 1 base and J 0 bases, leaving 7 bases between the germline ends. Germline V gene sequence: CDR1 MGHRA, CDR2 YSYEKL. There are 15 residues in the CDR3.

The V and J genes are TRBV19 and TRBJ1-5; D is unresolved. Germline assignment: CDR1 LNHDA and CDR2 SQIVND (reference sequence). The CDR3 runs to 16 residues. Trimming stripped 3 bases from V and 0 bases from J, with 12 bases between. DNA of the CDR3: TGTGCCAGTAGTATCAGCGGGAGAGCTAGCAATCAGCCCCAGCATTTT. Translated, it gives CASSISGRASNQPQHF.

The genes are TRBV27 and TRBJ1-1; 9 bases match TRBD1. The CDR3 consists of 14 residues. The J segment lost 5 bases and the V segment lost 6 bases, leaving 7 bases of the junction unmatched. Germline CDR1 reads MNHEY; CDR2 reads SMNVEV (reference sequence). Here the CDR3 reads CASRVQGARTEAFF. In nucleotides, the CDR3 is TGTGCCAGCAGAGTACAGGGGGCGCGAACTGAAGCTTTCTTT.

This chain links TRBV6-1 with TRBJ2-5, with 9 bases aligning to TRBD1. CDR3 length equals 14 residues. Per the germline V gene, CDR1 is MNHNS and CDR2 is SASEGT. Trimming cost V 6 bases and J 6 bases; bases outside gene matches: 8. CDR3 nucleotides: TGTGCCAGCAGGAAAAGGGGACAGGGACAGACCCAGTACTTC. This sequence encodes CASRKRGQGQTQYF.

The sample holds one count of this clone. V gene TRBV7-3 combines with J gene TRBJ2-3, with D possibly being TRBD2 (6 bases). In germline, CDR1 is SGHTA, CDR2 FQGTGA. The CDR3 is 15 amino acids. V shed 5 bases and J shed 1 base, with 13 bases lying between them. CDR3 bases: TGTGCCAGCAGCGGGACGCCGGGGGGCACAGATACGCAGTATTTT. It translates to CASSGTPGGTDTQYF.

The rearrangement uses TRBV10-1 and TRBJ1-3; the D gene is possibly TRBD1 (6 bases). V lost 4 bases and J lost 0, with 10 bases in between. The CDR3 is 15 amino acids. Germline CDR1 is WNHNN and CDR2 is SYGVQD (reference sequence). CDR3: CASSAGTYSGNTIYF. CDR3 sequence (DNA): TGCGCCAGCAGTGCTGGGACATACTCTGGAAACACCATATATTTT.

The chain links TRBV19 to TRBJ1-1; 7 bases line up with TRBD1. This CDR3 region has 13 residues. Losses at the gene ends were 3 bases for V and 4 bases for J; bases not matched to a gene: 2. The V gene's germline CDR1 is LNHDA and CDR2 SQIVND (reference sequence). The CDR3 loop reads CASSMTGFTEAFF. The DNA of the CDR3 is TGTGCCAGTAGTATGACAGGGTTCACTGAAGCTTTCTTT. The whole variable domain, filled in from reference TRBV19 and TRBJ1-1, reads DGGITQSPKYLFRKEGQNVTLSCEQNLNHDAMYWYRQDPGQGLRLIYYSQIVNDFQKGDIAEGYSVSREKKESFPLTVTSAQKNPTAFYLCASSMTGFTEAFFGQGTRLTVV.

This rearrangement joins TRBV2 to TRBJ2-1; 10 bases are shared with TRBD2. Germline CDR1 reads SNHLY; CDR2 reads FYNNEI. This CDR3 contains 16 residues. With 6 bases clipped from V and 10 bases from J, the junction kept 15 bases outside the gene matches. The CDR3 DNA is TGTGCCAGCAGGGAGAATAGCGGGGGGCCCGGGGGGGAGCAGTTCTTC. This codes for CASRENSGGPGGEQFF.

V usage is TRBV30 and J usage is TRBJ1-1; D perhaps matches TRBD1 (6 bases). The CDR3 is made up of 13 amino acids. Trimming removed 7 bases from V and 5 bases from J, with 17 bases in between. Germline V gene sequence: CDR1 GTSNPN, CDR2 SVGIG (reference sequence). CDR3 sequence reads: CASLAGANTEAFF. In DNA form, the CDR3 reads TGTGCCTCCTTAGCGGGGGCGAATACTGAAGCTTTCTTT.

The rearrangement joins TRBV5-1 to TRBJ2-7, with 11 bases matching TRBD2. After removal of 2 bases from V and 5 bases from J, the junction contained 6 bases not matched to a gene. Germline V gives CDR1 SGHRS, CDR2 YFSETQ. CDR3 length equals 15 residues. CDR3 nucleotides: TGCGCCAGCAGCTTAGGTAGCGGGGGGGCCGACGAGCAGTACTTC. Protein product: CASSLGSGGADEQYF.

The J gene is TRBJ1-5, the V gene TRBV21-1; TRBD1, as called in the table, went unchecked against the DNA. TRBV21-1 is a pseudogene locus. The CDR3 is made up of 15 amino acids. The CDR3 loop reads CASPPGVGQNQPQHF. The CDR3 coding sequence is TGTGCCAGCCCCCCGGGTGTGGGGCAAAATCAGCCCCAGCATTTT.

The chain combines TRBV5-1 with TRBJ1-3, with 9 bases fitting TRBD1. Germline V lookup: CDR1 SGHRS, CDR2 YFSETQ. The length of the CDR3 is 16 residues. Germline trimming cut 4 bases from V and 0 bases from J; bases unmatched to any gene: 5. This chain's CDR3 is CASSIGTGFSGNTIYF. CDR3 coding DNA: TGCGCCAGCAGCATCGGGACAGGGTTCTCTGGAAACACCATATATTTT.

The chain combines TRBV6-5 with TRBJ2-7, with D perhaps TRBD1 (8 bases). V lost 4 bases and J 5 bases, leaving 15 bases between the germline ends. The CDR3 consists of 14 residues. From germline, CDR1 is MNHEY and CDR2 SVGAGI. The CDR3 DNA is TGTGCCAGCAGTTTGAACAGGGGGGGCCACGAGCAGTACTTC. Amino acid sequence: CASSLNRGGHEQYF.

A few counts support this clone. The chain has TRBV4-2 and TRBJ1-1; D not resolved. V was trimmed by 3 bases and J by 5 bases, leaving 16 bases between them. Germline lookup yields CDR1 LGHNA and CDR2 YNFKEQ. CDR3 size: 15 residues. The CDR3 DNA follows: TGTGCCAGCAGCCAGTCGTCTGAGGGATGGACTGAAGCTTTCTTT. This gives the protein CASSQSSEGWTEAFF.

The chain carries TRBV7-8 and TRBJ2-5, with a tentative D call TRBD2 (5 bases). Per the germline V gene, CDR1 is SGHVS and CDR2 is FQNEAQ. This CDR3 region has 14 residues. The V end was cut by 4 bases, the J end by 7 bases, with 16 bases between. This CDR3 is CASSSSRFEGTQYF. Here the CDR3 DNA reads TGTGCCAGCAGCTCAAGTCGGTTTGAGGGGACCCAGTACTTC.

The rearrangement links TRBV7-9 to TRBJ1-1; 7 bases align to TRBD1. Germline V gene sequence: CDR1 SEHNR, CDR2 FQNEAQ (reference sequence). The CDR3 is 15 amino acids. The V and J ends lost 5 bases and 4 bases, in that order; junction bases with no gene match: 10. CDR3 coding DNA: TGTGCCAGCAGCACAAACAGGGGTCGGAGCACTGAAGCTTTCTTT. The encoded protein is CASSTNRGRSTEAFF.

As for this clone: A junction end diverges from the germline sequence, so it may reflect a read error. This sequence joins TRBV7-9 and TRBJ2-7; the match to TRBD1 covers 8 bases. CDR3 length: 14 amino acids. CDR1 is SEHNR and CDR2 is FQNEAQ in the germline V gene (reference sequence). The CDR3 reads CSSSARDRFYEQYF. The CDR3 DNA reads as TGTTCCAGCAGCGCGCGGGACAGGTTTTACGAGCAGTACTTC.

The genes are TRBV11-2 and TRBJ1-6; 7 bases line up with TRBD1. CDR3 length: 16 amino acids. The germline V gene encodes CDR1 SGHAT and CDR2 FQNNGV. J lost 4 bases, V lost 1 base, and 4 bases had no gene match. The CDR3 sequence is CASSLGDRIYNSPLHF. CDR3 sequence (DNA): TGTGCCAGCAGCTTAGGGGACAGAATTTATAATTCACCCCTCCACTTT.

The genes are TRBV4-2 and TRBJ2-1; possibly TRBD1 for D (6 bases). From germline, CDR1 is LGHNA and CDR2 YNFKEQ. V gave up 3 bases and J gave up 5 bases, with 11 bases separating them. The CDR3 has 14 residues. The CDR3 loop reads CASSQWQGNNEQFF. Here the CDR3 DNA reads TGTGCCAGCAGCCAGTGGCAGGGGAACAATGAGCAGTTCTTC.

The chain combines TRBV5-6 with TRBJ2-2, with 8 bases fitting TRBD1. The CDR3 is 14 amino acids. V was clipped by 1 base and J by 7 bases; unmatched bases: 3. Germline CDR1 is SGHDT and CDR2 is YYEEEE. CDR3 in DNA: TGTGCCAGCAGCTTGTTAGGACAGGGCGGGGAGCTGTTTTTT. Its protein is CASSLLGQGGELFF.

The gene calls are TRBV19 and TRBJ1-5; D is ambiguous. This CDR3 has 13 residues. Germline V lookup: CDR1 LNHDA, CDR2 SQIVND (reference sequence). The germline V and J ends were trimmed by 1 base and 7 bases, with 8 bases remaining between them. CDR3 sequence reads: CASSIGGQQPQHF. The CDR3 DNA reads TGTGCCAGTAGTATAGGAGGGCAACAGCCCCAGCATTTT. The whole variable domain, remainder taken from reference TRBV19 and TRBJ1-5, is DGGITQSPKYLFRKEGQNVTLSCEQNLNHDAMYWYRQDPGQGLRLIYYSQIVNDFQKGDIAEGYSVSREKKESFPLTVTSAQKNPTAFYLCASSIGGQQPQHFGDGTRLSIL.